This record covers a single T cell receptor beta chain. The target antigen is unknown. This sample was included in a study of glioma-infiltrating T cells after dendritic cell vaccination. On the study more broadly: Dendritic cell vaccine was injected intradermally three times, biweekly. Study-level findings and limits: Patients with more pretreatment TILs had longer time to progression and survival.

Unmatched junction bases numbered 6, after V lost 1 base and J lost 2 bases. The germline CDR1 and CDR2 sequences are SGHNT and YYREEE (reference sequence). The CDR3 spans 16 residues. Repertoires were generated with immunoSEQ multiplex PCR, while TCRdb's copy carries only in-frame clones and drops some. Of 55,000 to 75,000 clones listed, 81% are singletons. Fresh-frozen tumor tissue and more than two years of survival data were available for all. The starting material was blood, obtained before dendritic cell vaccination. This TCR was sampled from a human donor with glioblastoma. The V call is TRBV5-4, the J call TRBJ1-2, with 9 bases aligning to TRBD1. CDR3 sequence reads: CASSLTGTGPNYGYTF. The CDR3, as DNA: TGTGCCAGCAGCTTGACGGGGACAGGGCCGAACTATGGCTACACCTTC.